Listed here are 9 T cell receptor beta chains from one sample, sequenced in a study of PD-1 blockade in classical Hodgkin lymphoma. Data came from immunoSEQ multiplex PCR; TCRdb stores just in-frame clones and leaves some out. The sample lists roughly 16,000 clones, roughly 87% occurring once. Relapses following autologous stem cell transplantation were seen in all patients, with brentuximab vedotin exposure varying. Material: peripheral blood mononuclear cells (PBMCs), obtained before the second cycle of nivolumab. The receptors originated from a human donor with classical Hodgkin lymphoma.

This clone was seen only once. CDR3 sequence (DNA): TGTGCCAGCAGTTACTCGGGGATCACCGGGGAGCTGTTTTTT. Its protein product is CASSYSGITGELFF. V and J are TRBV6-6 and TRBJ2-2; the D is unclear. The V end was cut by 0 bases, the J end by 4 bases, with 6 bases between. Per the germline V gene, CDR1 is MNHNY and CDR2 is SVGAGI (reference sequence). The CDR3 is 14 amino acids.

The chain joins TRBV9 to TRBJ1-1; 8 positions agree with TRBD1. CDR1 is SGDLS, CDR2 YYNGEE, per germline. J lost 0 bases, V lost 4 bases, and 8 bases had no gene match. The CDR3 is 16 residues long. The CDR3 loop is CASSPRQGLMNTEAFF. CDR3 sequence (DNA): TGTGCCAGCAGCCCCCGACAGGGGCTCATGAACACTGAAGCTTTCTTT. Filled out from reference TRBV9 and TRBJ1-1, the complete variable domain reads DSGVTQTPKHLITATGQRVTLRCSPRSGDLSVYWYQQSLDQGLQFLIQYYNGEERAKGNILERFSAQQFPDLHSELNLSSLELGDSALYFCASSPRQGLMNTEAFFGQGTRLTVV.

The gene calls are TRBV28 and TRBJ1-4, with 7 bases that match TRBD1. The CDR3 contains 18 residues. J was trimmed by 0 bases and V by 4 bases; bases with no gene match: 11. Germline CDR1 and CDR2: MDHEN and SYDVKM. The CDR3 spells CASSSPRDRLATNEKLFF. The CDR3 DNA reads TGTGCCAGCAGTTCGCCCCGGGACAGACTTGCAACTAATGAAAAACTGTTTTTT.

This chain links TRBV9 with TRBJ2-5, with D possibly called TRBD1 or TRBD2 (7 bases each). CDR1 and CDR2 (germline): SGDLS, YYNGEE. V was trimmed by 0 bases and J by 2 bases, leaving 14 bases between them. The CDR3 runs to 16 residues. The CDR3 DNA follows: TGTGCCAGCAGCGTAGCAGGGGGGGCCGGGCAAGAGACCCAGTACTTC. It translates to CASSVAGGAGQETQYF.

This chain joins TRBV19 and TRBJ1-5, with TRBD1 matching 8 bases. The germline V gene has CDR1 LNHDA and CDR2 SQIVND (reference sequence). V gave up 4 bases and J gave up 6 bases; unmatched junction bases: 8. The CDR3 length is 15 residues. The CDR3 DNA reads as TGTGCCAGTAGTACACCGGACAGGGTGTCTCAGCCCCAGCATTTT. Translation gives CASSTPDRVSQPQHF. The entire variable domain, with the rest obtained from reference TRBV19 and TRBJ1-5, is as follows: DGGITQSPKYLFRKEGQNVTLSCEQNLNHDAMYWYRQDPGQGLRLIYYSQIVNDFQKGDIAEGYSVSREKKESFPLTVTSAQKNPTAFYLCASSTPDRVSQPQHFGDGTRLSIL.

The chain uses TRBV4-1 and TRBJ2-3; 9 bases are a match to TRBD2. V was clipped by 5 bases and J by 2 bases; unmatched bases: 11. Germline CDR1 reads MGHRA; CDR2 reads YSYEKL. The CDR3 runs 17 residues. The CDR3 bases are TGCGCCAGCAGCAGTTTAGCCGGCGGGGGGGCCACAGATACGCAGTATTTT. This encodes CASSSLAGGGATDTQYF.

The V and J genes are TRBV14 and TRBJ2-2; D is possibly TRBD1 or TRBD2 (6 bases each). Trimming pared 3 bases from V and 9 bases from J, leaving 14 bases between. Germline V CDR1 and CDR2: SGHDN, FVKESK. The CDR3 sequence is 14 residues long. Here the CDR3 DNA reads TGTGCCAGCAGCCAGGGGGGCGCGTACCGGGAGCTGTTTTTT. Encoded protein: CASSQGGAYRELFF. The full variable domain, in which reference TRBV14 and TRBJ2-2 provide the parts outside the CDR3, is EAGVTQFPSHSVIEKGQTVTLRCDPISGHDNLYWYRRVMGKEIKFLLHFVKESKQDESGMPNNRFLAERTGGTYSTLKVQPAELEDSGVYFCASSQGGAYRELFFGEGSRLTVL.

This chain uses TRBV5-1 with TRBJ2-7, with TRBD2 matching over 7 bases. Germline V gene lookup returns CDR1 SGHRS and CDR2 YFSETQ. V trimming: 6 bases; J trimming: 2 bases; junction bases outside the gene matches: 11. This CDR3 comprises 15 residues. CDR3 nucleotides: TGCGCCAGCACCCTCGGGGGGTTCACTACCTACGAGCAGTACTTC. As protein: CASTLGGFTTYEQYF.

This chain links TRBV29-1 with TRBJ2-1, with D perhaps matching TRBD1 (8 bases). CDR1 and CDR2 from the germline V gene are SQVTM and ANQGSEA. Deletions cut 7 bases from V and 1 base from J, with 14 bases between. This CDR3 has 14 amino acids. The CDR3 region is CSELQGGSYNEQFF. The CDR3, as DNA: TGCAGCGAACTACAGGGGGGGTCCTACAATGAGCAGTTCTTC.